This TCR beta chain was recorded in a study of cytomegalovirus exposure and HLA in healthy donors. Study results and limitations: Accurate predictions that matched the HLA-A and HLA-B alleles of most subjects were reportedly made from TCR beta sequences. Reportedly, diagnosis of cytomegalovirus status by the classifier showed high specificity and sensitivity. CMV antigen specificity was confirmed in vitro for a few CMV-associated chains. Researchers reported from a later analysis that most CMV-associated TCR beta chains appeared HLA-restricted.

The CDR3 loop spans 15 amino acids. V lost 4 bases and J 0 bases, leaving 10 bases between the germline ends. In germline, CDR1 is LNHDA, CDR2 SQIVND (reference sequence). Points on this clone: Its specificity is not known.

Amplification used 60 Vbeta primers and 13 Jbeta primers. Assay used: immunoSEQ multiplex PCR; TCRdb lists only in-frame clones, some missing. The sample has some 90,000 clones, approximately 79% seen once; the top ten hold under 3%. The receptor was isolated from a man aged 30 to 45 in good health and CMV-seronegative. V gene TRBV19 combines with J gene TRBJ1-5; tentatively, D is TRBD1 (5 bases). Sequencing was done on a sample of PBMCs. This chain's CDR3 is CASSRKGVSNQPQHF. The CDR3 region has the DNA TGTGCCAGTAGTAGGAAAGGGGTTAGCAATCAGCCCCAGCATTTT.